This entry lists 16 T cell receptor beta chains sequenced from one sample in a study of shared clonotypes between healthy human individuals. The repertoire was sequenced with immunoSEQ multiplex PCR; TCRdb's copy has only in-frame clones and lacks some. The sample contains millions of clones, around nine tenths of which appear only once. The material sequenced was naive CD4+ T cells sorted from blood. Described subset: CD45RA+ positively selected. The origin of the receptors is a man between 18 and 35 years old in good health.

This chain joins TRBV30 and TRBJ2-5, with D perhaps given as TRBD1 or TRBD2 (5 bases each). With 1 base removed from V and 1 base from J, the gap between germline ends came to 16 bases. The CDR3 extends over 16 amino acids. Germline loops: CDR1 GTSNPN, CDR2 SVGIG (reference sequence). In DNA form, the CDR3 reads TGTGCCTGGAGTGCGACCTGGGGACGGACCCAAGAGACCCAGTACTTC. Protein sequence: CAWSATWGRTQETQYF.

The gene calls are TRBV5-1 and TRBJ2-7; 8 bases match TRBD1. The ends lost 2 bases at V and 5 bases at J; junction bases unmatched: 9. This CDR3 comprises 15 residues. Germline V gives CDR1 SGHRS, CDR2 YFSETQ. This CDR3 reads CASSFERQGANEQYF. The CDR3 DNA reads as TGCGCCAGCAGCTTCGAACGGCAGGGGGCTAACGAGCAGTACTTC.

The rearrangement links TRBV6-5 to TRBJ1-3; TRBD1 might be the D (5 bases). CDR3 length equals 16 residues. The germline V gene encodes CDR1 MNHEY and CDR2 SVGAGI. V was pared by 0 bases and J by 3 bases, with 12 bases between. CDR3 amino acids: CASSYSIGGFGNTIYF. The CDR3 coding sequence is TGTGCCAGCAGTTACTCGATTGGGGGTTTTGGAAACACCATATATTTT.

The chain is built from TRBV23-1 and TRBJ2-7, with D uncertain. TRBV23-1 is identified as an open reading frame with a role that is uncertain. This CDR3 has 16 residues. Trimming left V 3 bases short and J 5 bases short, with 20 bases between. The CDR3 sequence is CASSQNGKADFDEQYF. CDR3 in DNA: TGCGCCAGCAGTCAGAACGGTAAGGCCGACTTTGACGAGCAGTACTTC.

The gene calls are TRBV27 and TRBJ2-3, with TRBD1 identical over 10 bases. This CDR3 contains 16 residues. Germline V gene lookup returns CDR1 MNHEY and CDR2 SMNVEV (reference sequence). J lost 2 bases, V lost 2 bases, and 4 bases had no gene match. In DNA, the CDR3 is TGTGCCAGCAGTTTAGGGGACAGGGGTGCCACAGATACGCAGTATTTT. Translating it yields CASSLGDRGATDTQYF.

The V and J genes are TRBV7-9 and TRBJ2-6, with TRBD1 as a possible D gene (5 bases). This CDR3 is built from 18 residues. V gave up 5 bases and J gave up 2 bases, with 19 bases separating them. CDR1 is SEHNR and CDR2 is FQNEAQ in the germline V gene (reference sequence). The CDR3 region has the DNA TGTGCCAGCAGCAGTAAGACAGAGACAACAACTGGGGCCAACGTCCTGACTTTC. Encoded protein: CASSSKTETTTGANVLTF. Supplemented by reference TRBV7-9 and TRBJ2-6, the full variable domain reads DTGVSQNPRHKITKRGQNVTFRCDPISEHNRLYWYRQTLGQGPEFLTYFQNEAQLEKSRLLSDRFSAERPKGSFSTLEIQRTEQGDSAMYLCASSSKTETTTGANVLTFGAGSRLTVL.

The CDR3 coding sequence is TGTGCCAGCAGTTTATACCCAGGGATGGGAAATTCACCCCTCCACTTT. Protein: CASSLYPGMGNSPLHF. The J gene is TRBJ1-6, the V gene TRBV28; tentatively, D is TRBD1 (5 bases). Germline loops: CDR1 MDHEN, CDR2 SYDVKM. Trimming removed 1 base from V and 7 bases from J, with 14 bases in between. This CDR3 is 16 amino acids long.

This clone was detected a few times. This rearrangement joins TRBV18 to TRBJ2-5; maybe TRBD2 (7 bases). V was shortened by 5 bases and J by 1 base, with 8 bases between the two germline ends. The CDR3 consists of 13 residues. Germline CDR1 KGHSH, CDR2 LQKENI. The CDR3 bases are TGTGCCAGCTCAGGGGGGGCCCAAGAGACCCAGTACTTC. The encoded protein is CASSGGAQETQYF.

The CDR3: CASSFQFSGANVLTF. CDR3 nucleotide sequence: TGTGCCAGCAGCTTTCAGTTCTCTGGGGCCAACGTCCTGACTTTC. This sequence joins TRBV5-5 and TRBJ2-6; D call uncertain. Germline-derived CDR1 and CDR2 are SGHKS and YYEKEE (reference sequence). The CDR3 extends over 15 amino acids. The V end lost 2 bases, the J end lost 0 bases, and 6 bases lay between the germline ends.

The CDR3 here is CASSISGGGLSSYEQYF. CDR3 nucleotides: TGTGCCAGTAGTATTTCCGGAGGGGGCCTCTCCTCCTACGAGCAGTACTTC. V usage is TRBV19 and J usage is TRBJ2-7; a weak D match, TRBD1 (7 bases). The V and J ends lost 3 bases and 0 bases respectively, with 18 bases between them. This CDR3 region has 17 residues. The germline CDR1 and CDR2 sequences are LNHDA and SQIVND (reference sequence). Based on the CDR3 plus reference TRBV19 and TRBJ2-7, the full variable domain is DGGITQSPKYLFRKEGQNVTLSCEQNLNHDAMYWYRQDPGQGLRLIYYSQIVNDFQKGDIAEGYSVSREKKESFPLTVTSAQKNPTAFYLCASSISGGGLSSYEQYFGPGTRLTVT.

This clone was detected only a few times. V gene TRBV30 combines with J gene TRBJ2-2, with 12 bases aligning to TRBD2. Germline V gene lookup returns CDR1 GTSNPN and CDR2 SVGIG (reference sequence). The J segment lost 6 bases and the V segment lost 3 bases, leaving 5 bases of the junction unmatched. The CDR3 loop spans 15 amino acids. CDR3 protein: CAWRVGLAGSGELFF. In DNA form, the CDR3 reads TGTGCCTGGAGAGTTGGACTAGCGGGATCCGGGGAGCTGTTTTTT.

With regard to this clone: Additional DNA sequences in this sample encode the identical CDR3. The chain uses TRBV29-1 and TRBJ1-1; D not certain. This CDR3 is 13 amino acids long. CDR1 SQVTM and CDR2 ANQGSEA come from the germline V gene. V was shortened by 6 bases and J by 0 bases, with 11 bases between the two germline ends. CDR3 sequence: CSVRGRLNTEAFF. The CDR3 nucleotides are TGCAGCGTCAGAGGACGGTTGAACACTGAAGCTTTCTTT.

In regard to this clone: The same CDR3 is also encoded by other DNA sequences in this sample. The V and J genes are TRBV19 and TRBJ1-5, with D possibly being TRBD1 (5 bases). The V and J ends lost 7 bases and 2 bases respectively, with 9 bases between them. In germline, CDR1 is LNHDA, CDR2 SQIVND (reference sequence). The CDR3 is made up of 13 amino acids. Here the CDR3 reads CASTGGGNQPQHF. CDR3 DNA sequence: TGTGCCAGTACGGGAGGGGGCAATCAGCCCCAGCATTTT. Using reference TRBV19 and TRBJ1-5 for the parts outside the CDR3, the full variable domain is DGGITQSPKYLFRKEGQNVTLSCEQNLNHDAMYWYRQDPGQGLRLIYYSQIVNDFQKGDIAEGYSVSREKKESFPLTVTSAQKNPTAFYLCASTGGGNQPQHFGDGTRLSIL.

The V call is TRBV6-5, the J call TRBJ1-3, with 9 bases that match TRBD1. Germline assignment: CDR1 MNHEY and CDR2 SVGAGI. This CDR3 region has 13 residues. The V gene end was trimmed by 9 bases and the J gene end by 4 bases; junction bases not matched to a gene: 4. The CDR3: CASNTGGGNTIYF. The CDR3 DNA reads TGTGCCAGTAATACAGGGGGCGGAAACACCATATATTTT.

The CDR3 region is CASSPGKADSLGNYGYTF. The CDR3 DNA follows: TGTGCCAGTAGTCCAGGGAAGGCAGATTCCCTCGGAAACTATGGCTACACCTTC. This chain uses TRBV19 with TRBJ1-2, with a tentative D call TRBD1 (5 bases). This CDR3 has 18 residues. Germline CDR1 LNHDA, CDR2 SQIVND (reference sequence). Trimming left V 5 bases short and J 2 bases short, with 24 bases between.

The genes are TRBV10-3 and TRBJ1-5, with a possible D match to TRBD1 (6 bases). V lost 0 bases and J 1 base, leaving 13 bases between the germline ends. Germline V lookup: CDR1 ENHRY, CDR2 SYGVKD. The CDR3 has 17 residues. The CDR3 DNA reads as TGTGCCATCAGTGAGTCGGCGGGGGCTCGGAGCAATCAGCCCCAGCATTTT. Protein sequence: CAISESAGARSNQPQHF.